These T cell receptor beta chains were read from a single sample in a study of early T cells in non-severe SARS-CoV-2 infection. MiXCR was run by TCRdb on the 5' RACE reads, yielding one entry per CDR3 protein. Of 40,000 to 55,000 distinct CDR3 sequences listed, 23% are singletons. The input for sequencing was whole blood, taken at baseline. These receptors came from an adult who was a healthcare worker with PCR-confirmed SARS-CoV-2 infection or an uninfected control (not recorded which). Both conserved end residues are trimmed from each CDR3. Fields, in order: J gene, V gene, CDR3 protein.

J: TRBJ1-6; V: TRBV6-1; CDR3: ASSDRENSPLH
J: TRBJ1-6; V: TRBV19; CDR3: ASSMGSNSPLH
J: TRBJ2-3; V: TRBV5-4; CDR3: ASSSGQGDTDTQY
J: TRBJ1-5; V: TRBV3-1; CDR3: ASSQGGRGQSQPQH
J: TRBJ1-5; V: TRBV4-2; CDR3: ASSQVSGQGGPPQH
J: TRBJ2-3; V: TRBV5-4; CDR3: ASSPTSGGDTQY
J: TRBJ1-1; V: TRBV7-8; CDR3: ASSLAATRFYEAF
J: TRBJ2-1; V: TRBV4-1; CDR3: ASSEETTNEQF
J: TRBJ1-6; V: TRBV6-2/TRBV6-3; CDR3: ASRPGQGALSPLH
J: TRBJ2-1; V: TRBV11-2; CDR3: ASSSSLDNEQF
J: TRBJ2-7; V: TRBV7-8; CDR3: ASSLTQWGEQY
J: TRBJ2-7; V: TRBV27; CDR3: ASSPDRGSHYEQY
J: TRBJ1-2; V: TRBV10-3; CDR3: AISEQGQSGGYYGYT
J: TRBJ1-4; V: TRBV9; CDR3: ASSGQGRSNEKLF
J: TRBJ2-2; V: TRBV19; CDR3: ASIPDRAARGELF
J: TRBJ2-7; V: TRBV2; CDR3: ASSIAGGAYEQY
J: TRBJ1-4; V: TRBV5-1; CDR3: ASSLVGARGEKLF
J: TRBJ2-2; V: TRBV5-1; CDR3: ASSLGIRSTGELF